This T cell receptor (beta chain) was captured in a study of shared clonotypes between healthy human individuals. Study-level background: The study used three CD4 naive, three CD4 memory, two CD8 naive and one CD8 memory plate per donor.

Sequencing used immunoSEQ multiplex PCR; TCRdb keeps in-frame clones, though not all of them. The data contain over 2 million clones, approximately 95% of them singletons. General study results and limits: Inspection by rarefaction showed sorted-subset sequencing to be incomplete despite large depth. Sampling involved blood alone; tissue repertoires likely differ.

The CDR3 extends over 14 amino acids. Trimming took 6 bases from V and 1 from J, leaving 9 bases between them. The V gene's germline CDR1 is MNHEY and CDR2 SVGAGI. For this clone: Its matching antigen is unknown.

The gene calls are TRBV6-5 and TRBJ2-2, with a weak D call TRBD2 (6 bases). The sample was naive CD4+ T cells sorted from blood. Indicated subset: CD45RA+ positively selected. This sequence originates from a man younger than 35 in good health. CDR3 sequence reads: CASSPRGNTGELFF. The CDR3 DNA reads as TGTGCCAGCAGCCCGCGGGGGAACACCGGGGAGCTGTTTTTT.